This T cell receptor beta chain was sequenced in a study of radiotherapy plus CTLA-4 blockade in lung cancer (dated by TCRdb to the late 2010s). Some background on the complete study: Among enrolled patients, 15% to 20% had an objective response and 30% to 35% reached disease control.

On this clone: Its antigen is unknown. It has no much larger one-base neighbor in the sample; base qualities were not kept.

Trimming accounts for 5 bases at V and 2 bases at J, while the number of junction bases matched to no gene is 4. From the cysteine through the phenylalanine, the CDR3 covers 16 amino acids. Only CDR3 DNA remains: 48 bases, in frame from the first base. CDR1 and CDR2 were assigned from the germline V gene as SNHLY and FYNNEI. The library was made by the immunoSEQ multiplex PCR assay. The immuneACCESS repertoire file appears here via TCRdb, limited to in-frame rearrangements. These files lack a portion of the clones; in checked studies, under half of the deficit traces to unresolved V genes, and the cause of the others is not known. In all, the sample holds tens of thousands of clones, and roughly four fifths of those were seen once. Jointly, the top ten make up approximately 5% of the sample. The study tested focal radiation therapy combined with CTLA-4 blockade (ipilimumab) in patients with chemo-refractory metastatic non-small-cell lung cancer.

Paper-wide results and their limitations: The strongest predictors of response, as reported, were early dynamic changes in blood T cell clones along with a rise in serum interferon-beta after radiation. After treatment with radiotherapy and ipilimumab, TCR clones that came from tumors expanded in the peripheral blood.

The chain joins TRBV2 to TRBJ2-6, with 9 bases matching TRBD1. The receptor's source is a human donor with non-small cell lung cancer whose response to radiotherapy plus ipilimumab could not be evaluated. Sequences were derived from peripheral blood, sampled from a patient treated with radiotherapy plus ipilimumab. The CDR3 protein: CASSSGQGAGANVLTF. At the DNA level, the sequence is TGTGCCAGCAGTTCGGGACAGGGTGCTGGGGCCAACGTCCTGACTTTC.